This is a list of T cell receptor beta chains from one sample in a study of blood T cell repertoires in COVID-19. The repertoire was sequenced with immunoSEQ multiplex PCR; TCRdb's copy has only in-frame clones and lacks some. The data show about 200,000 clones, more than 70% seen once. Sequencing input: peripheral blood. The source of these receptors is a man aged 45-60 years with COVID-19, enrolled during active disease. Each CDR3 is given with its conserved first and last residue. D genes are given only for firm matches. For some rows the clone size is stated as once, few or many, or as a class when expanded; others skip it.

>TRBV19|.|TRBJ2-7|.
TGTGCCAGTAAGGATGGGCAGGGAACCTACGAGCAGTACTTC
CASKDGQGTYEQYF
>TRBV3-1/TRBV3-2|.|TRBJ2-2|once
TGTGCCAGCAGCCAGCGACACATAAACACCGGGGAGCTGTTTTTT
CASSQRHINTGELFF
>TRBV6-5|TRBD1|TRBJ1-2|.
TGTGCCAGCAGTTACGTTAGGACAGGGGGCCACTATGGCTACACCTTC
CASSYVRTGGHYGYTF
>TRBV5-1|TRBD2|TRBJ2-5|few
TGCGCCAGCAGCTCCCCGGTCGGGCTAGCGGGAGGGCAGCGGGAGACCCAGTACTTC
CASSSPVGLAGGQRETQYF
>TRBV6-5|.|TRBJ2-1|.
TGTGCCAGCAGTTACTATGATCCGGAGCTCAATGAGCAGTTCTTC
CASSYYDPELNEQFF
>TRBV2|TRBD2|TRBJ2-2|.
TGTGCCAGCAGGGAGCGGGAGAACACCGGGGAGCTGTTTTTT
CASRERENTGELFF
>TRBV2|.|TRBJ1-6|.
TGTGCCAGCAGCCCAGCGAGGACAATGGCTTCACCCCTCCACTTT
CASSPARTMASPLHF
>TRBV9|.|TRBJ2-7|.
TGTGCCAGCAGCGTAGATGAGGGTAGGTACGAGCAGTACTTC
CASSVDEGRYEQYF
>TRBV2|TRBD2|TRBJ2-1|.
TGTGCCAGCAGTCTGAGGACTAGCACCCATGAGCAGTTCTTC
CASSLRTSTHEQFF
>TRBV27|TRBD1|TRBJ1-6|.
TGTGCCAGCAGTTTAGTGGACAGGGGAAATTCACCCCTCCACTTT
CASSLVDRGNSPLHF
>TRBV9|TRBD1|TRBJ1-6|few
TGTGCCAGCAGCGTCCAGGGACAGTATAATTCACCCCTCCACTTT
CASSVQGQYNSPLHF
>TRBV6-5|.|TRBJ1-4|.
TGTGCCAGCAGGCACACCGGCGGGGAAAATGAAAAACTGTTTTTT
CASRHTGGENEKLFF
>TRBV5-1|TRBD1|TRBJ2-6|.
TGCGCCAGCAGCTTGGCCGGGACAGGGTATGGGGCCAACGTCCTGACTTTC
CASSLAGTGYGANVLTF
>TRBV5-1|TRBD1|TRBJ2-3|.
TGCGCCAGCACCCTCCGTCCCGGGACAGGGAACGGGGCTAGCACAGATACGCAGTATTTT
CASTLRPGTGNGASTDTQYF
>TRBV6-5|TRBD2|TRBJ2-7|.
TGTGCCAATAAGCGGGACGCGACCTACGAGCAGTACTTC
CANKRDATYEQYF
>TRBV2|.|TRBJ2-7|.
TGTGCCAGCAGTGAAAGGGTTGGCAGGGGATACGAGCAGTACTTC
CASSERVGRGYEQYF
>TRBV27|TRBD2|TRBJ2-1|.
TGTGCCAGCCTCTCTAGCGGGAGGGCCAATGAGCAGTTCTTC
CASLSSGRANEQFF
>TRBV2|TRBD1|TRBJ1-3|.
TGTGCCAGCAAGCAGGGGGCGAGGCAGGGTGCTGGAAACACCATATATTTT
CASKQGARQGAGNTIYF
>TRBV4-2|TRBD1|TRBJ1-1|.
TGTGCCAGCAGCAAGACAGGGAGGCTGAACACTGAAGCTTTCTTT
CASSKTGRLNTEAFF
>TRBV6-5|.|TRBJ2-2|.
TGTGCCAGCAGGTCGGGGGGCAAACGCACCGGGGAGCTGTTTTTT
CASRSGGKRTGELFF
>TRBV4-1|.|TRBJ1-6|.
TGCGCCAGCAGCCAAGCGTTGTCAGGCAGTTCACCCCTCCACTTT
CASSQALSGSSPLHF
>TRBV12-5|TRBD1|TRBJ2-5|.
TGTGCTAGTGGTTTGGGGACAGGGGGGCAAGAGACCCAGTACTTC
CASGLGTGGQETQYF
>TRBV6-6|TRBD2|TRBJ2-1|.
TGTGCCAGCAGGGGTAGCGGGGGGGAATACAATGAGCAGTTCTTC
CASRGSGGEYNEQFF
>TRBV10-3|TRBD1|TRBJ1-2|.
TGTGCCATCAGTGAGTCGAGGGGACAGGGGCACTATGGCTACACCTTC
CAISESRGQGHYGYTF
>TRBV6-4|.|TRBJ2-3|.
TGTGCCAGCAGTGACTCGTACGGAGGCGCGGATACGCAGTATTTT
CASSDSYGGADTQYF
>TRBV28|.|TRBJ1-5|.
TGTGCCAGCAGACTTTGGGTGTCGATGGGCGGCAATCAGCCCCAGCATTTT
CASRLWVSMGGNQPQHF
>TRBV28|.|TRBJ1-2|.
TGTGCCAGCAGTTCCCCCGGGGGGGGCTACACCTTC
CASSSPGGGYTF
>TRBV11-2|TRBD2|TRBJ2-1|.
TGTGCCAGCAGCTTCGGTAGCGGGAGCGATTACAATGAGCAGTTCTTC
CASSFGSGSDYNEQFF
>TRBV2|TRBD1|TRBJ2-7|.
TGTGCCAGCGGACAGGGCTACGAGCAGTACTTC
CASGQGYEQYF
>TRBV9|TRBD2|TRBJ2-5|few
TGTGCCAGCAGCTTTCGGACTAGCGGGTCGGAGACCCAGTACTTC
CASSFRTSGSETQYF
>TRBV12-5|.|TRBJ1-2|.
TGTGCTAGTGGTTTGACAATGGACAGACCTAACTATGGCTACACCTTC
CASGLTMDRPNYGYTF
>TRBV6-5|TRBD1|TRBJ1-1|few
TGTGCCATCACTACTACCACAGGGGGAGAAGCTTTCTTT
CAITTTTGGEAFF
>TRBV12-3/TRBV12-4|TRBD1|TRBJ1-3|.
TGTGCCAGCAGTTTAAAACAGGGGTCCACCATATATTTT
CASSLKQGSTIYF
>TRBV10-3|TRBD2|TRBJ2-7|.
TGTGCCATCAGGGGTGGGACTAGCGGCTACTCCTACGAGCAGTACTTC
CAIRGGTSGYSYEQYF
>TRBV6-2/TRBV6-3|TRBD1|TRBJ1-2|.
TGTGCCAGCAGTTACCCGACAGGGGGAAACTATGGCTACACCTTC
CASSYPTGGNYGYTF
>TRBV7-9|TRBD1|TRBJ1-6|once
TGTGCCAGCAGCCCTAAAGGACAGGGTAATTCACCCCTCCACTTT
CASSPKGQGNSPLHF
>TRBV6-5|.|TRBJ1-2|.
TGTGCCAGCAGGGGGAGCGGCTTCGGGGAAGGCTACACCTTC
CASRGSGFGEGYTF
>TRBV7-3|TRBD1|TRBJ1-5|.
TGTGCCAGCAGCCTAACCGGGACAGGGGTACAGCCCCAGCATTTT
CASSLTGTGVQPQHF
>TRBV2|TRBD1|TRBJ2-2|.
TGTGCCAGCAGTGCCAGGGGGACCGGGGAGCTGTTTTTT
CASSARGTGELFF
>TRBV7-9|.|TRBJ2-4|.
TGTGCCAGCAGCAAGCGCGGGGGCCCCGGCGGCATTCAGTACTTC
CASSKRGGPGGIQYF
>TRBV2|TRBD2|TRBJ2-2|.
TGTGCCAGCAGTGCGCGGGGGGTCAACACCGGGGAGCTGTTTTTT
CASSARGVNTGELFF
>TRBV24-1|.|TRBJ1-5|.
TGTGCCACCAGTGATCCCCGGTCAAATCAGCCCCAGCATTTT
CATSDPRSNQPQHF
>TRBV21-1|.|TRBJ2-1|.
TGTGCCAGCAGCAAACCGTTGGCTAGTCGTAATGAGCAGTTCTTC
CASSKPLASRNEQFF
>TRBV27|TRBD1|TRBJ2-7|.
TGTGCCAGCAGTTTCTCCTCTCCGGGACAGGAAGCCTACGAGCAGTACTTC
CASSFSSPGQEAYEQYF
>TRBV11-3|TRBD2|TRBJ2-1|.
TGTGCCAGCAGGGAGATAGCGGGCCCCTACAATGAGCAGTTCTTC
CASREIAGPYNEQFF
>TRBV10-1|.|TRBJ1-4|few
TGCGCCAGGACAGAAAATGAAAAACTGTTTTTT
CARTENEKLFF
>TRBV5-5|TRBD1|TRBJ2-7|.
TGTGCCAGCAGCGGACAGGGCACGTACGAGCAGTACTTC
CASSGQGTYEQYF
>TRBV12-5|.|TRBJ1-1|.
TGTGCTAGTGGTTTCAAACAGGGTGCGAACACTGAAGCTTTCTTT
CASGFKQGANTEAFF
>TRBV12-1|.|TRBJ1-4|.
TGTGCCAGCAGCTTTGCGCGCTCAGGGGGCAACAGTAGGGAGAATGAAAAACTGTTTTTT
CASSFARSGGNSRENEKLFF
>TRBV2|TRBD1|TRBJ2-2|.
TGTGCCAGCAGCCAAACCGGGACACAGGGGTTGGGCGGGGAGCTGTTTTTT
CASSQTGTQGLGGELFF
>TRBV29-1|TRBD1|TRBJ1-1|.
TGCAGCGGTCAGGGGGCGCGGACTGAAGCTTTCTTT
CSGQGARTEAFF
>TRBV27|.|TRBJ2-1|once
TGTGCCAGCAGTGAGGAAGCGGCGCGGACGTACAATGAGCAGTTCTTC
CASSEEAARTYNEQFF
>TRBV2|TRBD1|TRBJ2-5|.
TGTGCCAGCACTGCGACAGGGGGGGAGACCCAGTACTTC
CASTATGGETQYF
>TRBV5-4|TRBD1|TRBJ1-1|.
TGTGCCAGCAGCTTGGGTCAGGGGGCGGGGACTGAAGCTTTCTTT
CASSLGQGAGTEAFF